This T cell receptor beta chain was identified during a study of blood T cell repertoires in COVID-19. Study information: T cells, B-cell-depleted T cells, or PBMCs supplied cDNA or gDNA.

Data came from immunoSEQ multiplex PCR; TCRdb stores just in-frame clones and leaves some out. The sample holds roughly 80,000 clones, more than 90% seen once. Germline CDR1 is SGHRS and CDR2 is YFSETQ. This CDR3 is 14 amino acids long. Trimming pared 4 bases from V and 6 bases from J, leaving 16 bases between. This TCR was sampled from a man between 60 and 70 years old with acute or convalescent COVID-19. What was sequenced was peripheral blood. V and J are TRBV5-1 and TRBJ2-5; a possible D gene is TRBD1 (6 bases). CDR3 DNA: TGCGCCAGCAGCCCAGGGACAAGCGGACAGACCCAGTACTTC. It is translated as CASSPGTSGQTQYF.